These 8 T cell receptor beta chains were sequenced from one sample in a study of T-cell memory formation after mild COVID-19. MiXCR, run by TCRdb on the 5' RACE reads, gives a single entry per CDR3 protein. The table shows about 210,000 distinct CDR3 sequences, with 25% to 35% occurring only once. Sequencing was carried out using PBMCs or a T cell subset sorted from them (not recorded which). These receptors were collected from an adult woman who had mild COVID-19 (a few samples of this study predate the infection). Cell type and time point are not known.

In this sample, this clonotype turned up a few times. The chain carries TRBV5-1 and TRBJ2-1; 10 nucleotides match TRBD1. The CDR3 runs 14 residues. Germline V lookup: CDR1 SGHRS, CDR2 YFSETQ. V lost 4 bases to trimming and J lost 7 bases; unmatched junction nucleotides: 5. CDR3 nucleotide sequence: TGCGCCAGCAGCGGACAGGGGGGCGGAAATGAGCAGTTCTTC. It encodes CASSGQGGGNEQFF.

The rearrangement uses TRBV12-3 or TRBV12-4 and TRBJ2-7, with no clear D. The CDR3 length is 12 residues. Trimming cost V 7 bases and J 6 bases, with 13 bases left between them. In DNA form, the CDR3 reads TGTGCCAGCACCCAACACGGGTTCGAGCAGTACTTC. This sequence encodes CASTQHGFEQYF.

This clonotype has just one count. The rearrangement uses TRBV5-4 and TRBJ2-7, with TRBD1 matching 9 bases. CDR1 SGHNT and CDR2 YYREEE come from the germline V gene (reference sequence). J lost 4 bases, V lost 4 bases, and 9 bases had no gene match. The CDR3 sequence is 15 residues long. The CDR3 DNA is TGTGCCAGCAGCCCTGACAGGGGGTCGAGGTACGAGCAGTACTTC. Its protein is CASSPDRGSRYEQYF.

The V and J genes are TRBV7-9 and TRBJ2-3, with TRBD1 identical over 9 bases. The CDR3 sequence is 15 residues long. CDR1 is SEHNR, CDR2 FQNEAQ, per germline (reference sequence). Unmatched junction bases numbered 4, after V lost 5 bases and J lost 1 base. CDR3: CASSPWTGGTDTQYF. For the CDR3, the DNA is TGTGCCAGCAGCCCATGGACAGGGGGCACAGATACGCAGTATTTT.

The CDR3 DNA is TGCGCCAGCAGCTTCAGCGGGAACTACAATGAGCAGTTCTTC. It yields the protein CASSFSGNYNEQFF. The V call is TRBV5-1, the J call TRBJ2-1; 7 nucleotides align to TRBD2. This CDR3 has 14 amino acids. The germline V gene has CDR1 SGHRS and CDR2 YFSETQ. The junction had 2 bases not matched to a gene; V was cut back by 2 bases and J by 3 bases.

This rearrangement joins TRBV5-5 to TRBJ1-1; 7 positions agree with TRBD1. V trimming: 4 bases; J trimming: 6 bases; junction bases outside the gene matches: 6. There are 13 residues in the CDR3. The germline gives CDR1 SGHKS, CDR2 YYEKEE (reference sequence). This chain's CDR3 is CASSLGGQPEAFF. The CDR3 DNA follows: TGTGCCAGCAGCCTCGGGGGACAGCCTGAAGCTTTCTTT.

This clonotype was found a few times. CDR3 sequence reads: CSVEGSGGTYNEQFF. Written as DNA, the CDR3 is TGCAGCGTTGAGGGGAGCGGGGGGACCTACAATGAGCAGTTCTTC. The gene calls are TRBV29-1 and TRBJ2-1; 9 positions agree with TRBD2. The germline V gene encodes CDR1 SQVTM and CDR2 ANQGSEA. This CDR3 has 15 amino acids. Unmatched junction bases numbered 5, after V lost 3 bases and J lost 2 bases.

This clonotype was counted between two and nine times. Here the CDR3 reads CASSPVPSGGKEQFF. DNA for the CDR3: TGTGCCAGCAGTCCGGTCCCTAGCGGGGGGAAGGAGCAGTTCTTC. The chain has TRBV12-3 or TRBV12-4 and TRBJ2-1; 11 bases match TRBD2. The CDR3 runs 15 residues. J lost 10 bases, V lost 5 bases, and 10 bases had no gene match.